This passage covers 8 T cell receptor beta chains from one sample sequenced in a study of blood T cells in healthy people across ages. Primers used in a second PCR of roughly 7 to 12 cycles were a sample-barcoded 5' primer and a J-beta primer mix. TCRdb redid the calling of the 5' RACE reads with MiXCR, one entry per CDR3 protein. The table records 730,000 or so distinct CDR3 sequences, approximately 43% of them present only once. What was sequenced was blood. These receptors all come from a woman in her fifties or sixties in good health.

J is TRBJ1-2 and V is TRBV6-5, with 10 bases matching TRBD1. V lost 4 bases to trimming and J lost 7 bases; unmatched junction nucleotides: 9. Germline values: CDR1 MNHEY, CDR2 SVGAGI. The CDR3 covers 15 residues. CDR3 protein: CASSSPGQGPSGYTF. DNA for the CDR3: TGTGCCAGCAGTTCGCCGGGACAGGGGCCGAGTGGCTACACCTTC.

The chain links TRBV10-3 to TRBJ1-1; D ambiguous. The CDR3 length is 11 residues. Per germline, CDR1 ENHRY and CDR2 SYGVKD. Trimming removed 2 bases from V and 7 bases from J, with 5 bases in between. CDR3 protein: CAISEGREAFF. The DNA for the CDR3 is TGTGCCATCAGTGAGGGACGTGAAGCTTTCTTT.

The chain employs TRBV9 and TRBJ2-5; 8 positions agree with TRBD2. Per the germline V gene, CDR1 is SGDLS and CDR2 is YYNGEE. The CDR3 loop spans 15 amino acids. J was trimmed by 11 bases and V by 4 bases; bases with no gene match: 16. CDR3 in DNA: TGTGCCAGCAGCTCCCTTAGTAGCGGGGACAATGAGCAGTACTTC. Its translation is CASSSLSSGDNEQYF. The full variable domain, with the rest looked up from reference TRBV9 and TRBJ2-5, is DSGVTQTPKHLITATGQRVTLRCSPRSGDLSVYWYQQSLDQGLQFLIQYYNGEERAKGNILERFSAQQFPDLHSELNLSSLELGDSALYFCASSSLSSGDNEQYFGPGTRLLVL.

The sample holds a few counts of this clonotype. The chain links TRBV12-3 or TRBV12-4 to TRBJ1-1, with D possibly TRBD1 on 5 matching bases. V was clipped by 3 bases and J by 4 bases, with 12 bases between them. This CDR3 is built from 14 residues. The CDR3 DNA is TGTGCCAGCAGTTTCGCCAGGGAGGCCACTGAAGCTTTCTTT. Its translation is CASSFAREATEAFF.

This clonotype was counted a few times. The V gene is TRBV25-1, the J gene TRBJ1-1, with D maybe TRBD1 (5 bases). Trimming stripped 5 bases from V and 1 base from J, with 14 bases between. CDR1 MGHDK and CDR2 SYGVNS come from the germline V gene. The CDR3 loop spans 15 amino acids. CDR3 protein: CASSRGETANTEAFF. In nucleotides, the CDR3 is TGTGCCAGCAGTCGGGGGGAGACAGCGAACACTGAAGCTTTCTTT.

V gene TRBV11-1 combines with J gene TRBJ2-3; D uncertain. The V end was cut by 5 bases, the J end by 0 bases, with 9 bases between. Germline V gives CDR1 SGHAT, CDR2 FQDESV (reference sequence). This CDR3 contains 14 residues. CDR3 loop: CASSQAFSTDTQYF. The CDR3 DNA is TGTGCCAGCAGCCAGGCGTTTAGCACAGATACGCAGTATTTT.

Turning to this clonotype: Compared with germline, one end of the junction differs, possibly owing to a read error. This sequence joins TRBV25-1 and TRBJ1-2; D might be TRBD1 (6 bases). Per the germline V gene, CDR1 is MGHDK and CDR2 is SYGVNS. CDR3 length: 16 residues. For the CDR3, the DNA is TGTGCCAGCAGGAGCCCCATTGGGGGGCGCGACTATGGCCACACCTTC. Its protein is CASRSPIGGRDYGHTF.

A few counts support this clonotype. This rearrangement joins TRBV6-2 or TRBV6-3 to TRBJ2-5, with 13 bases that match TRBD2. J gave up 12 bases and V 6 bases, and 10 bases lay outside the gene matches. The CDR3 consists of 14 residues. Germline lookup yields CDR1 MNHEY and CDR2 SVGEGT. The CDR3 DNA sequence: TGTGCCAGCAGCCACCCGGGGACTAGCGGGATGGAGTACTTC. Residues: CASSHPGTSGMEYF.